The source of this T cell receptor beta chain is a study of blood T cell repertoires in COVID-19 (dated by TCRdb to 2018 to 2021). Looking at the study overall: The collaborator samples originated in the United States, Italy and Spain and spanned the acute and convalescent phases of COVID-19. The prospective study material was composed of cDNA or gDNA derived from T cells, B-cell-depleted T cells, or PBMCs. The dataset comprised deeply sampled blood TCRbeta repertoires from subjects exposed to, actively infected with, or recovered from COVID-19. The repertoires were released in a freely available public database meant as a resource for research on the immune response to SARS-CoV-2. Samples were obtained from the ongoing ImmuneRACE study (first 160 participants) and from 1,254 subjects provided by 6 global collaborators. A de-identified subject ID, COVID-19 status, age in years and sex were almost always included in the sample metadata. Where HLA class I and class II types were available, the types were taken from metadata supplied by the sample provider, not from assay-based typing.

On this clone: Its antigen target is currently unknown. Base qualities are not at hand, and no much larger clone is one base apart.

What the study reported, not specific to this receptor: Clinical and demographic metadata were provided uncurated, with the amount varying by source and participant.

The immunoSEQ Assay, a bias-controlled multiplex PCR, was used to amplify TCRbeta CDR3 regions from genomic DNA. Under the source paper's analysis protocol: Within the assay, amplification of reference gene primers was used to estimate how many nucleated cells each sample contained. Sequence reads were collapsed and filtered to measure the absolute abundance of every unique TCRbeta CDR3 rearrangement. For each sample, productive Simpson clonality was calculated as the square root of Simpson's diversity index across productive rearrangements. TCRdb took this table from immuneACCESS and kept in-frame rearrangements with V and J called. Such tables lack part of the clones; where checked against another copy, unresolved V genes explain under half of the gap, and the rest is unexplained. The V and J calls and clone size come from that table; D and trimming were worked out from the DNA. This sample lists roughly 47,000 clones; 82% were detected once. Of the sample, approximately 4.4% falls within the top ten clones.

Germline trimming: 5 bases from V, 8 bases from J; junction bases outside gene matches: 7. Looking up the germline V gene yields CDR1 MDHEN and CDR2 SYDVKM. The CDR3 holds 14 amino acids from the cysteine to the phenylalanine. The CDR3 DNA has 42 bases and is translated from base 1. Collaborating institutions collected whole blood in K2EDTA tubes following their own protocols. For TCRbeta analysis, collaborators shipped samples in one of three forms: frozen whole blood, isolated PBMCs, or DNA extracted from either of those sample types. The clonotype originates from a woman aged 70-85 years with acute or convalescent COVID-19. This receptor chain uses TRBV28 and TRBJ1-4; TRBD1 lines up with 8 middle nucleotides. The material sequenced was peripheral blood. The CDR3 region reads CASSPTGDGEKLFF. In nucleotides, the sequence is TGTGCCAGCAGTCCGACAGGGGATGGCGAAAAACTGTTTTTT.